This TCR beta chain was sequenced in a study of blood T cells in healthy people across ages. Next came a second PCR, run for about 6 to 11 cycles, which used a sample-barcoded 5' primer along with a J-beta primer mix. Each of the cDNA molecules was tagged by a template-switch adaptor with 12 random nucleotides. Individual samples furnished no less than 2.5 million CDR3-containing paired-end reads apiece. TCRdb recomputed calls from the 5' RACE reads with MiXCR, one row per CDR3 protein. The repertoire holds about 1 million distinct CDR3 sequences, more than 40% seen once, with approximately 20% in the top ten. This clonotype showed up just a few times. What it binds is not known. Study-wide points: Naive T cell percentage strongly correlated with TCR beta diversity.

The V end was cut by 3 bases, the J end by 4 bases, with 11 bases between. The germline gives CDR1 SGDLS, CDR2 YYNGEE. The CDR3 is made up of 13 amino acids. The sequencing input was blood. The V gene is TRBV9, the J gene TRBJ2-7; D possibly corresponds to TRBD2 (7 bases). The clonotype originates from a woman in her sixties or seventies in good health. CDR3 protein: CASSEGEGYEQYF. The CDR3 DNA is TGTGCCAGCAGCGAGGGGGAGGGGTACGAGCAGTACTTC.